The following is a T cell receptor (beta chain) sequence with its context. How the authors handled the data: Estimated nucleated cell counts came from reference gene primer amplification. Clones were sequenced by immunoSEQ multiplex PCR, and TCRdb holds only the in-frame ones, with some missing. V and J calls and clone size come straight from that table; D and trimming were deduced from the DNA. The table has more than 200,000 clones, 70% to 90% seen once. This sample is drawn from a study of blood T cell repertoires in COVID-19. On the study more broadly: Both acute and convalescent COVID-19 samples were obtained from the United States, Italy and Spain. T cells, B-cell-depleted T cells, or PBMCs supplied cDNA or gDNA.

V lost 3 bases and J 0 bases, leaving 9 bases between the germline ends. This CDR3 contains 15 residues. The V gene's germline CDR1 is SGHTA and CDR2 FQGNSA. The TCR sequence derives from a man aged 18-30 years with active or convalescent COVID-19. V and J are TRBV7-2 and TRBJ2-1; D unclear. Sequencing was done on a sample of peripheral blood. The CDR3 here is CASSFVGDSYNEQFF. The CDR3 DNA follows: TGTGCCAGCAGCTTCGTGGGCGACTCCTACAATGAGCAGTTCTTC.